What follows is one T cell receptor beta chain and its context. What antigen it recognizes has not been identified. Per-base quality was not reported, and no clone a single base away is much larger than it. Counted from cysteine to phenylalanine, this CDR3 has 17 amino acids. The sequence is cut down to CDR3 DNA, 51 bases in frame from base 1. As encoded in the germline V gene (reference sequence), CDR1 is PRHDT while CDR2 is FYEKMQ. V loses 4 bases at its end and J loses 3 bases; junction bases beyond the gene matches: 7. The entry originates in a study of shared clonotypes between healthy human individuals (dated by TCRdb to the early 2020s). Regarding the complete study: The cohort comprised a couple of women and a few men aged 18 to 49 years. For each donor, three plates each were used for CD4 naive and CD4 memory, two plates were used for CD8 naive, and one plate was used for CD8 memory. To estimate repertoire size and how much clonotype sharing occurs between individuals, the study deeply sequenced the blood TCR repertoires of a handful of healthy adults. To increase sequencing depth and limit assay-specific biases, different laboratories used diverse techniques to prepare libraries and sequence TCR repertoires. Between about 0.94 and 8.9 billion PBMCs per donor were obtained by leukapheresis.

What the work shows at the level of the full study, not this receptor alone: Pairwise subsampling led to the expectation that sequencing depth would affect the degree of clonotype sharing among donors. When a few donors were compared, the shared fraction of clonotypes was about 5.2% for naive CD4, less than 4% for naive CD8, about 2.4% for memory CD4, and less than 0.45% for memory CD8. Clonotypes shared by all four sorted-subset donors showed higher generation probabilities than non-shared clonotypes. Only blood was sampled, and tissue TCR repertoires likely differ from those in blood. Naive subsets generally had larger estimated clonotype richness than memory subsets. Incomplete sequencing was indicated by rarefaction of sorted-subset datasets, despite the large sequencing depth. Because the study included only a small number of donors, the genetic and exposure-history diversity represented was limited.

TCR CDR3 regions were amplified from genomic DNA by multiplex PCR using the deep immunoSEQ assay. For each cell subset, the extracted genomic DNA was distributed evenly across all wells of several immunoSEQ 96-well plates, and each plate served as one replicate. For sorted subsets, about 200 ng genomic DNA, equal to about 30,000 T cell genomes, was loaded into each replicate PCR. Purified libraries were quantified with a Qubit 3.0 fluorometer, sized on a Bioanalyzer 2100, and re-quantified with the KAPA Library Quantification kit. A separate single-read 150-cycle Illumina NextSeq 550 flow cell was used to sequence each immunoSEQ 96-well plate. The authors' analysis ran thus. Because the immunoSEQ output held only junctional sequences and lacked quality scores, the filtering could not match the filtering applied to full-length reads. Sequences were annotated with PyIR, a Python wrapper for IgBLAST v1.9, using IMGT germline references to assign V/J genes and CDR3. Reads were removed for weak V/J assignments (E-value above 1e-6), missing CDR3, stop codons, out-of-frame junctions, or ambiguous translated residues. V3J clonotypes were defined as sequences sharing the same inferred V gene, J gene, and CDR3 amino acid sequence. Percentage overlap between repertoires was calculated by dividing the number of shared unique clonotypes by the size of the smaller repertoire. Repertoire richness was assessed with RTK rarefaction, the Chao1 estimator, and Recon v2.1 estimates of unobserved clonotypes. Generation probabilities were computed with OLGA for all TCRbeta clonotypes obtained by the gDNA method from four donors. The immuneACCESS repertoire file appears here via TCRdb, limited to in-frame rearrangements. These files lack a portion of the clones; in checked studies, under half of the deficit traces to unresolved V genes, and the cause of the others is not known. The D gene and trimming were derived from the DNA, and the V and J assignments and clone size from that table. Recorded for this sample are some 2 million clones; about 95% of them occurred a single time. Around 1% of the sample rests with the top ten.

For the CD8 naive samples, CD45RO-negative cells were positively selected for CCR7, yielding a CD45RA+CCR7+ population from which TemRA cells were excluded. Healthy HIV-negative adults with no recently reported acute infections or vaccinations were included as donors. All donors were Caucasian adults living in Nashville, Tennessee, USA. Blood was collected by leukapheresis, and PBMCs were isolated by Ficoll-Histopaque density gradient centrifugation and then cryopreserved in liquid nitrogen vapor phase. Analytical flow cytometry was used to check the purity and quantity of each magnetically sorted T cell population. Each sorted fraction had its genomic DNA isolated and then quantified by UV absorbance on a Nanodrop 2000c.

In this chain, TRBV13 is recombined with TRBJ2-3; TRBD2 matches 13 bases in the middle. The sequencing sample was made of naive CD8+ T cells sorted from blood. The sample's cell subset or site label, in plain terms: CD45RA+CCR7+. The source of this sequence is a man aged 18 to 30 in good health. The CDR3 amino acid sequence is: CASSSGLAGFGTDTQYF. The nucleotide sequence reads TGTGCCAGCAGCTCGGGACTAGCGGGATTTGGTACAGATACGCAGTATTTT.